This T cell receptor beta chain was sequenced during a study of control samples from healthy donors and cancer patients. Trimming took 3 bases from V and 5 from J, leaving 13 bases between them. Germline lookup yields CDR1 LNHDA and CDR2 SQIVND (reference sequence). The CDR3 has 14 residues. Data came from immunoSEQ multiplex PCR; TCRdb stores just in-frame clones and leaves some out. The sample has about 100,000 clones, over 90% seen once. The clonotype comes from a man between 18 and 29 years old in good health. The material sequenced was blood. This chain uses TRBV19 with TRBJ1-1; D is uncertain. CDR3 nucleotide sequence: TGTGCCAGTAGTATTGGCAGCGGAAGTACTGAAGCTTTCTTT. Translating it yields CASSIGSGSTEAFF.